The 18 T cell receptor beta chains given below trace back to one sample, sequenced in a study of T cell responses to AZD1222 COVID-19 vaccine. The table came from immunoSEQ multiplex PCR; TCRdb's copy has only in-frame clones and leaves some out. The repertoire holds 120,000 or so clones, with 75% to 95% as singletons. The sample consisted of peripheral blood, taken on day 0 of AZD1222 vaccination. Receptors were obtained from an adult in good health.

The chain links TRBV9 to TRBJ2-2, with 7 bases lining up with TRBD2. The junction had 9 bases not matched to a gene; V was cut back by 4 bases and J by 0 bases. Per germline, CDR1 SGDLS and CDR2 YYNGEE. The length of the CDR3 is 17 residues. The CDR3 sequence: CASSPRLASSNTGELFF. CDR3 nucleotide sequence: TGTGCCAGCAGCCCCAGACTAGCCTCGTCGAACACCGGGGAGCTGTTTTTT.

The chain has TRBV2 and TRBJ1-2; 8 bases agree with TRBD1. V lost 3 bases and J lost 5; bases outside the gene matches: 11. The germline V gene encodes CDR1 SNHLY and CDR2 FYNNEI. The CDR3 contains 16 residues. The CDR3 nucleotides are TGTGCCAGCAGTGAGGAGACAGGGGAGATTTCTTATGGCTACACCTTC. This translates into CASSEETGEISYGYTF.

The chain joins TRBV30 to TRBJ2-3, with 9 bases that match TRBD1. Losses at the gene ends were 3 bases for V and 2 bases for J; bases not matched to a gene: 9. CDR1 and CDR2 (germline): GTSNPN, SVGIG (reference sequence). The CDR3 covers 16 residues. CDR3 coding DNA: TGTGCCTGGAGGAACCTAGACAGGGGGAACACAGATACGCAGTATTTT. This encodes CAWRNLDRGNTDTQYF.

The sample holds one count of this clone. The chain has TRBV25-1 and TRBJ2-3, with 9 bases that match TRBD1. Trimming at V came to 4 bases and at J to 6 bases, leaving 5 bases not matched to a gene. Germline CDR1 and CDR2: MGHDK and SYGVNS. The CDR3 has 14 amino acids. The CDR3 sequence: CASSVTGGSDTQYF. Written as DNA, the CDR3 is TGTGCCAGCAGTGTGACAGGGGGATCGGATACGCAGTATTTT.

The CDR3 sequence is CASSAQGSHNQPQHF. In DNA form, the CDR3 reads TGTGCCAGCAGTGCACAGGGCTCCCACAATCAGCCCCAGCATTTT. This chain joins TRBV2 and TRBJ1-5; D is possibly TRBD1 (6 bases). Germline V gene data show CDR1 as SNHLY and CDR2 as FYNNEI. The CDR3 runs 15 residues. V lost 4 bases to trimming and J lost 3 bases, with 13 bases between them.

The chain links TRBV11-2 to TRBJ2-7, with 7 bases fitting TRBD1. The CDR3 is 15 residues long. Trimming cost V 5 bases and J 5 bases; bases outside gene matches: 12. Germline CDR1 is SGHAT and CDR2 is FQNNGV. CDR3 in amino acids: CASSLKRTGIHEQYF. The CDR3 DNA reads as TGTGCCAGCAGCCTAAAACGGACAGGTATCCACGAGCAGTACTTC. The complete variable domain, with remaining parts taken from reference TRBV11-2 and TRBJ2-7, reads EAGVAQSPRYKIIEKRQSVAFWCNPISGHATLYWYQQILGQGPKLLIQFQNNGVVDDSQLPKDRFSAERLKGVDSTLKIQPAKLEDSAVYLCASSLKRTGIHEQYFGPGTRLTVT.

CDR3 in amino acids: CSAVTSYEQYF. Here the CDR3 DNA reads TGCAGTGCGGTGACATCATACGAGCAGTACTTC. The V and J genes are TRBV20-1 and TRBJ2-7, with D unclear. The CDR3 consists of 11 residues. The V end was cut by 6 bases, the J end by 4 bases, with 10 bases between. The germline V gene encodes CDR1 DFQATT and CDR2 SNEGSKA (reference sequence).

V gene TRBV6-5 combines with J gene TRBJ1-1; D call uncertain. The CDR3 extends over 14 amino acids. The V gene's germline CDR1 is MNHEY and CDR2 SVGAGI. V was cut by 2 bases and J by 3 bases, with 10 bases left in between. CDR3 sequence reads: CASSYGTHDTEAFF. The CDR3 DNA follows: TGTGCCAGCAGTTACGGAACCCACGACACTGAAGCTTTCTTT.

V is TRBV27 and J is TRBJ2-3; D ambiguous. The V end was cut by 5 bases, the J end by 2 bases, with 8 bases between. This CDR3 comprises 13 residues. Germline values: CDR1 MNHEY, CDR2 SMNVEV (reference sequence). The CDR3 region is CASSGVYTDTQYF. CDR3 sequence (DNA): TGTGCCAGCAGTGGGGTTTACACAGATACGCAGTATTTT.

The chain employs TRBV20-1 and TRBJ1-5; a weak D match, TRBD1 (5 bases). Germline V lookup: CDR1 DFQATT, CDR2 SNEGSKA (reference sequence). Between the trimmed V and J ends, which lost 3 bases and 3 bases, there was a span of 18 bases. The length of the CDR3 is 16 residues. The CDR3 here is CSASLSVQGPNQPQHF. CDR3 nucleotide sequence: TGCAGTGCTAGTCTATCGGTTCAGGGTCCCAATCAGCCCCAGCATTTT.

The gene calls are TRBV6-1 and TRBJ2-5; D possibly matches TRBD1 or TRBD2 (5 bases each). Germline CDR1 reads MNHNS; CDR2 reads SASEGT. This CDR3 is built from 14 residues. Trimming pared 2 bases from V and 5 bases from J, leaving 12 bases between. The CDR3 coding sequence is TGTGCCAGCAGTGAACCGGGGCGCGGGGAGACCCAGTACTTC. It is translated as CASSEPGRGETQYF.

This chain joins TRBV28 and TRBJ2-7; 10 bases are shared with TRBD2. This CDR3 is 14 amino acids long. J gave up 5 bases and V 5 bases, and 6 bases lay outside the gene matches. Per the germline V gene, CDR1 is MDHEN and CDR2 is SYDVKM. The CDR3 DNA reads as TGTGCCAGCAGTGAAACGGGACTAGCGAACGAGCAGTACTTC. It is translated as CASSETGLANEQYF.

The rearrangement links TRBV5-1 to TRBJ2-2; TRBD2 agrees at 10 bases. Germline CDR1 SGHRS, CDR2 YFSETQ. This CDR3 comprises 15 residues. J gave up 7 bases and V 5 bases, and 8 bases lay outside the gene matches. The CDR3 region has the DNA TGCGCCAGCAGAAGTAGCGGGAGGCCCGACGGGGAGCTGTTTTTT. As protein: CASRSSGRPDGELFF.

DNA for the CDR3: TGTGCCAGCAGATCGTGGGGACAGGGAGGTTCACCCCTCCACTTT. Amino acid sequence: CASRSWGQGGSPLHF. The V and J genes are TRBV6-5 and TRBJ1-6; TRBD1 agrees at 9 bases. The CDR3 sequence is 15 residues long. CDR1 and CDR2 (germline): MNHEY, SVGAGI. With V trimmed by 6 bases and J by 9 bases, 9 bases remained unmatched.

This chain connects TRBV5-1 to TRBJ1-6; TRBD1 agrees at 7 bases. The CDR3 length is 15 residues. CDR1 is SGHRS and CDR2 is YFSETQ in the germline V gene. After removal of 0 bases from V and 10 bases from J, the junction contained 7 bases not matched to a gene. CDR3 sequence: CASSLEQGFGSPLHF. DNA of the CDR3: TGCGCCAGCAGCTTGGAACAGGGGTTCGGATCACCCCTCCACTTT. Using reference TRBV5-1 and TRBJ1-6 for the parts outside the CDR3, the full variable domain is KAGVTQTPRYLIKTRGQQVTLSCSPISGHRSVSWYQQTPGQGLQFLFEYFSETQRNKGNFPGRFSGRQFSNSRSEMNVSTLELGDSALYLCASSLEQGFGSPLHFGNGTRLTVT.

V is TRBV7-2 and J is TRBJ2-7, with 7 bases lining up with TRBD2. Germline trimming cut 0 bases from V and 5 bases from J; bases unmatched to any gene: 7. CDR1 is SGHTA, CDR2 FQGNSA, per germline. This CDR3 contains 15 residues. CDR3 loop: CASSLAPRGSNEQYF. The CDR3 DNA sequence: TGTGCCAGCAGCTTAGCGCCTCGCGGGAGCAACGAGCAGTACTTC.

CDR3 sequence (DNA): TGTGCCAGCAGCTTAGTGTGGGGCTACACCTTC. Amino acid sequence: CASSLVWGYTF. This chain joins TRBV7-2 and TRBJ1-2; the D is unclear. CDR1 SGHTA and CDR2 FQGNSA come from the germline V gene. The germline V and J ends were trimmed by 1 base and 8 bases, with 5 bases remaining between them. The CDR3 sequence is 11 residues long.

The rearrangement uses TRBV11-2 and TRBJ2-5, with D tentatively TRBD2 (6 bases). V was clipped by 4 bases and J by 2 bases, with 17 bases between them. CDR1 SGHAT and CDR2 FQNNGV come from the germline V gene. The CDR3 has 16 amino acids. This chain's CDR3 is CASSSTTIGSQETQYF. The CDR3 coding sequence is TGTGCCAGCAGCTCCACGACTATCGGGAGTCAAGAGACCCAGTACTTC.